These 8 T cell receptor beta chains originate from one sample sequenced in a study of human T cells and chemical hapten exposure. Time point of the sample: patch test 1, 2 weeks after DPC sensitization. Noted treatment: therapeutic diphenylcyclopropenone sensitization with weekly scalp DPC. TCRdb re-called the RACE reads through MiXCR, storing one row per CDR3 protein. This repertoire shows approximately 340,000 distinct CDR3 sequences, around 6.9% found once; its top ten account for roughly 7.9%. Sequences were derived from whole blood, sampled in connection with sensitization to the hapten diphenylcyclopropenone (DPC). These receptors were collected from a woman under 30 with alopecia areata. Some clones in this sample may be carry-over from other donors' samples.

This sequence joins TRBV7-2 and TRBJ1-1, with TRBD1 matching 8 bases. V shed 4 bases, J shed 10 bases, and the junction held 5 bases outside the gene matches. Looked up from germline, CDR1 is SGHTA and CDR2 is FQGNSA. This CDR3 is built from 12 residues. The CDR3 sequence is CASSSGGATAFF. The CDR3 DNA reads as TGTGCCAGCAGCTCAGGGGGCGCAACAGCTTTCTTT.

This chain links TRBV4-3 with TRBJ1-1, with 8 nucleotides matching TRBD1. Germline CDR1 reads LGHNA; CDR2 reads YSLEER. Trimming took 0 bases from V and 4 from J; bases not matched to a gene: 4. The CDR3 is 15 amino acids. CDR3 in amino acids: CASSQERTGITEAFF. CDR3 coding DNA: TGCGCCAGCAGCCAAGAAAGGACAGGGATCACTGAAGCTTTCTTT.

The chain carries TRBV7-9 and TRBJ2-7; 7 bases are shared with TRBD1. Trimming cost V 5 bases and J 3 bases; bases outside gene matches: 7. The CDR3 consists of 14 residues. Germline V gene data show CDR1 as SEHNR and CDR2 as FQNEAQ (reference sequence). CDR3 sequence: CASSPGQTHYEQYF. CDR3 bases: TGTGCCAGCAGCCCGGGACAGACCCACTACGAGCAGTACTTC.

This clonotype was recorded a few times. V gene TRBV7-9 combines with J gene TRBJ2-2; 7 nucleotides line up with TRBD2. The length of the CDR3 is 13 residues. Germline V gene lookup returns CDR1 SEHNR and CDR2 FQNEAQ (reference sequence). Trimming removed 7 bases from V and 4 bases from J; junction bases left unmatched: 3. CDR3 sequence (DNA): TGTGCCAGCACAGCTAGCGGCACCGGGGAGCTGTTTTTT. Encoded protein: CASTASGTGELFF.

This clonotype was seen a handful of times. V gene TRBV10-2 combines with J gene TRBJ1-5, with D unresolved. The ends were cut back, 1 base at V and 6 bases at J, with 7 bases in the middle. Germline V gene data show CDR1 as WSHSY and CDR2 as SAAADI. The CDR3 has 13 residues. CDR3 in amino acids: CASSEFQVQPQHF. CDR3 nucleotides: TGCGCCAGCAGTGAGTTCCAGGTTCAGCCCCAGCATTTT.

There are many counts of this clonotype. The rearrangement joins TRBV28 to TRBJ2-3, with a tentative D call TRBD1 (6 bases). Trimming left V 5 bases short and J 2 bases short, with 14 bases between. This CDR3 is 15 amino acids long. Germline V CDR1 and CDR2: MDHEN, SYDVKM. CDR3 bases: TGTGCCAGCAGTCTTCCCGGGACAACCACAGATACGCAGTATTTT. Translation gives CASSLPGTTTDTQYF. Using reference TRBV28 and TRBJ2-3 for the parts outside the CDR3, the full variable domain is DVKVTQSSRYLVKRTGEKVFLECVQDMDHENMFWYRQDPGLGLRLIYFSYDVKMKEKGDIPEGYSVSREKKERFSLILESASTNQTSMYLCASSLPGTTTDTQYFGPGTRLTVL.

In its sample, this clonotype was seen a few times. The chain employs TRBV20-1 and TRBJ2-5, with D unclear. Germline V gives CDR1 DFQATT, CDR2 SNEGSKA (reference sequence). Trimming cost V 1 base and J 6 bases, with 9 bases left between them. This CDR3 is built from 12 residues. CDR3 region: CSARGWGKTQYF. DNA of the CDR3: TGCAGTGCTAGAGGTTGGGGAAAGACCCAGTACTTC.

The chain recombines TRBV24-1 with TRBJ2-7; possible D gene TRBD2, 6 bases. The germline CDR1 and CDR2 sequences are KGHDR and SFDVKD. The CDR3 is 14 residues long. Trimming shortened V by 3 bases and J by 3 bases, and 11 bases separated the two germline ends. The CDR3 region is CATSDPAGGYEQYF. The CDR3 DNA sequence: TGTGCCACCAGTGATCCCGCCGGGGGCTACGAGCAGTACTTC.